These 12 T cell receptor beta chains were all obtained from the same sample, sequenced in a study of T cells in Graves' hyperthyroidism and ophthalmopathy. Template material for amplifying TCR beta CDR3 regions consisted of RNA transcripts. The TCR CDR3 was amplified in a first-round RT-PCR using the HTBI primer set. One entry per CDR3 protein results from TCRdb running MiXCR on the multiplex PCR reads. The sample comprises about 840,000 distinct CDR3 sequences, roughly 37% of which are singletons, and 8% to 9% rests with the top ten. Sequencing was done on a sample of blood. The receptor source for this set is a man between 18 and 35 years old with Graves' hyperthyroidism.

The sample holds many counts of this clonotype. This chain connects TRBV20-1 to TRBJ2-5; D unresolved. CDR3 length: 13 residues. The V gene's germline CDR1 is DFQATT and CDR2 SNEGSKA (reference sequence). Trimming took 6 bases from V and 2 from J, leaving 13 bases between them. The chain's CDR3 is CSAWTKTQETQYF. CDR3 in DNA: TGCAGTGCATGGACGAAGACTCAAGAGACCCAGTACTTC.

This clonotype has a handful of counts. This rearrangement joins TRBV28 to TRBJ1-5; D not certain. The germline gives CDR1 MDHEN, CDR2 SYDVKM. Trimming pared 1 base from V and 6 bases from J, leaving 10 bases between. The CDR3 is made up of 14 amino acids. CDR3 amino acids: CASSLYSGGQPQHF. CDR3 bases: TGTGCCAGCAGTTTATATTCGGGCGGTCAGCCCCAGCATTTT.

This clonotype was detected only a few times. Mismatch with germline at one junction end may stem from a read error. The chain uses TRBV7-2 and TRBJ1-6; D is uncertain. The CDR3 contains 17 residues. Germline CDR1 reads SGHTA; CDR2 reads FQGNSA. The CDR3 reads CASSQDFVSAILDPLHF. The CDR3 bases are TGCGCCAGCAGCCAAGATTTTGTGTCGGCAATTTTGGACCCCCTCCACTTT.

In nucleotides, the CDR3 is TGTGCCAGCAGTCCTGGGATTGGGGCCATGTTTTTT. Translation gives CASSPGIGAMFF. The chain combines TRBV12-3 or TRBV12-4 with TRBJ1-4; D is perhaps TRBD1 (5 bases). Trimming took off 5 bases at V and 15 bases at J, with 16 bases between the two ends. The CDR3 loop spans 12 amino acids.

The chain joins TRBV9 to TRBJ1-2, with TRBD1 as a possible D gene (6 bases). The CDR3 extends over 14 amino acids. CDR1 SGDLS and CDR2 YYNGEE come from the germline V gene. V lost 4 bases and J 7 bases, leaving 17 bases between the germline ends. The chain's CDR3 is CASSRQEVPVGYTF. The CDR3 DNA reads as TGTGCCAGCAGCCGACAGGAGGTCCCCGTTGGCTACACCTTC.

The chain carries TRBV4-3 and TRBJ1-2; 8 bases are a match to TRBD1. The CDR3 loop spans 16 amino acids. Germline CDR1 is LGHNA and CDR2 is YSLEER. V dropped 5 bases and J dropped 7; count of bases not matched to a gene: 15. CDR3 DNA: TGCGCCAGCAGCTCTGCGGGAGGACAGGGTTCGGGTGGCTACACCTTC. This codes for CASSSAGGQGSGGYTF.

This clonotype was detected a few times. V and J are TRBV3-1 and TRBJ1-5; D may be TRBD1 (5 bases). Germline V lookup: CDR1 LGHDT, CDR2 YNNKEL (reference sequence). V was clipped by 3 bases and J by 5 bases, with 8 bases between them. This CDR3 comprises 13 residues. CDR3 sequence reads: CASSQGRYQPQHF. Here the CDR3 DNA reads TGTGCCAGCAGCCAGGGACGGTATCAGCCCCAGCATTTT.

This clonotype was counted ten times or more. The gene calls are TRBV25-1 and TRBJ2-5; 9 bases are shared with TRBD2. The length of the CDR3 is 16 residues. Trimming cost V 4 bases and J 5 bases; bases outside gene matches: 11. Germline-derived CDR1 and CDR2 are MGHDK and SYGVNS. This CDR3 is CASSVIAGGPLETQYF. DNA of the CDR3: TGTGCCAGCAGTGTGATCGCGGGAGGGCCTTTGGAGACCCAGTACTTC.

The table lists this clonotype with many counts. The chain is built from TRBV19 and TRBJ1-1; D gene ambiguous. CDR3 length: 14 amino acids. V lost 2 bases to trimming and J lost 4 bases, with 11 bases between them. Germline V gene sequence: CDR1 LNHDA, CDR2 SQIVND (reference sequence). This chain's CDR3 is CASSISLGGTEAFF. The CDR3, as DNA: TGTGCCAGTAGTATATCCTTAGGAGGCACTGAAGCTTTCTTT.

V and J are TRBV6-5 and TRBJ2-7, with D perhaps assigned TRBD1 or TRBD2 (5 bases each). Deletions cut 6 bases from V and 6 bases from J, with 21 bases between. CDR1 MNHEY and CDR2 SVGAGI come from the germline V gene. The CDR3 consists of 15 residues. Here the CDR3 reads CASSPWDGGLSEQYF. Here the CDR3 DNA reads TGTGCCAGCAGCCCTTGGGACGGAGGTTTGAGCGAGCAGTACTTC.

In this sample, this clonotype turned up a few times. The V call is TRBV6-5, the J call TRBJ2-7; D unresolved. The CDR3 totals 13 residues. The V gene's germline CDR1 is MNHEY and CDR2 SVGAGI. V lost 10 bases and J 0 bases, leaving 13 bases between the germline ends. The CDR3 is CATLRIDSYEQYF. CDR3 nucleotide sequence: TGTGCCACCCTTCGAATTGACTCCTACGAGCAGTACTTC.

This clonotype was recorded only once. This chain joins TRBV27 and TRBJ1-1; 7 bases line up with TRBD1. The junction had 5 bases not matched to a gene; V was cut back by 2 bases and J by 5 bases. In germline, CDR1 is MNHEY, CDR2 SMNVEV (reference sequence). The CDR3 is 14 residues long. CDR3 in DNA: TGTGCCAGCAGTTTAAACAGGGGACGGACTGAAGCTTTCTTT. The encoded protein is CASSLNRGRTEAFF.